One and the same sample provided the 4 T cell receptor beta chains below, sequenced in a study of regulatory dendritic cells for organ transplantation. Sorted T cells were CFSE-labeled and cultured 5 days with allogeneic regulatory or mature dendritic cells at 1:10. The antigens these receptors bind are not known. Some clones are missing from TCRdb's copy, which holds only in-frame ones; the method was immunoSEQ multiplex PCR. The data hold 7,700 or so clones, with about 67% observed a single time. Source material: memory CD4+ T cells from blood cultured with dendritic cells. Documented subset: CD45RO+ memory T cells. These receptors all come from a human donor in good health.

This clone was counted a few times. The chain has TRBV27 and TRBJ1-3, with D maybe TRBD1 (5 bases). Germline V gene data show CDR1 as MNHEY and CDR2 as SMNVEV (reference sequence). This CDR3 contains 15 residues. V was pared by 4 bases and J by 0 bases, with 10 bases between. CDR3: CASSWAGGSGNTIYF. In DNA, the CDR3 is TGTGCCAGCAGTTGGGCGGGGGGCTCTGGAAACACCATATATTTT.

This chain links TRBV9 with TRBJ2-2; 11 positions agree with TRBD2. The CDR3 covers 16 residues. With 2 bases clipped from V and 7 bases from J, the junction kept 7 bases outside the gene matches. Germline V lookup: CDR1 SGDLS, CDR2 YYNGEE. The CDR3 region is CASSVSGGANNGELFF. CDR3 DNA: TGTGCCAGCAGCGTTAGCGGGGGGGCCAATAACGGGGAGCTGTTTTTT. Full variable domain (outside the CDR3, taken from reference TRBV9 and TRBJ2-2): DSGVTQTPKHLITATGQRVTLRCSPRSGDLSVYWYQQSLDQGLQFLIQYYNGEERAKGNILERFSAQQFPDLHSELNLSSLELGDSALYFCASSVSGGANNGELFFGEGSRLTVL.

This clone was counted a few times. The J gene is TRBJ1-4, the V gene TRBV5-8; perhaps TRBD1 as D (6 bases). The CDR3 contains 16 residues. Germline CDR1 reads SGHTS; CDR2 reads YDEGEE. V shed 4 bases and J shed 0 bases, with 13 bases lying between them. CDR3 protein: CASSPGQTSTNEKLFF. The CDR3 DNA sequence: TGTGCCAGCAGCCCCGGACAGACTTCAACTAATGAAAAACTGTTTTTT.

CDR3 sequence reads: CASSKRGQLNTEAFF. As DNA, the CDR3 is TGTGCCAGCAGCAAAAGGGGTCAGCTCAACACTGAAGCTTTCTTT. The V and J genes are TRBV21-1 and TRBJ1-1; the table names TRBD1, a call not compared with the DNA. TRBV21-1 has pseudogene status. The CDR3 is 15 residues long.